This record covers a single TCR beta chain. Antigen unknown. V lost 4 bases to trimming and J lost 4 bases; unmatched junction nucleotides: 13. CDR1 MGHRA and CDR2 YSYEKL come from the germline V gene. CDR3 length equals 18 residues. This sample was included in a study of OX40 agonist ivuxolimab in advanced cancers. Study summary: Ivuxolimab was delivered to patients intravenously every 2 weeks at doses spanning 0.01 to 10 mg/kg. Study results and caveats: Circulating CD4+ and CD8+ T cells showed clonal expansion by week 6 at 0.1 to 3.0 mg/kg. Among T cells, CD8+ cells averaged more expanded clones than CD4+ cells. The expanded peripheral T cells' antigen specificity was not determined.

Generated by immunoSEQ multiplex PCR, the TCRdb table keeps only in-frame clones and is missing some. The sample lists 15,000 to 20,000 clones; about 82% were seen once. The input for sequencing was CD4+ or CD8+ T cells sorted from blood, taken in a trial of the OX40 agonist ivuxolimab. This TCR came from an adult with an advanced solid tumor such as melanoma, head and neck, liver or kidney cancer. The rearrangement links TRBV4-1 to TRBJ2-7; 13 bases map to TRBD2. The CDR3 DNA reads TGCGCCAGCAGCCCAAACGAAGGACTAGCGGGAGCAATGTACGAGCAGTACTTC. Encoded protein: CASSPNEGLAGAMYEQYF.